This TCR beta chain stems from a study of cytomegalovirus exposure and HLA in healthy donors. Findings of the study overall: Sequencing had likely introduced a cluster of highly shared sequence variants as an artifact. In a later analysis, donors in an Asian-associated ancestry cluster reportedly had fewer N-insertions in productive TCRs than the cohort mean.

This clone has a handful of counts. Its antigen is unidentified. PCR used 60 Vbeta primers and 13 Jbeta primers. In the original workflow: Approximately 87 million unique TCR beta chains, 9 million to 12 million shared, were counted in a later analysis. Some clones are missing from TCRdb's copy, which holds only in-frame ones; the method was immunoSEQ multiplex PCR. From that table come the V and J calls and clone size; the DNA was used to work out D and trimming. Of nearly 65,000 clones detected, under 85% appear once; the ten largest clones hold about 5%. CDR1 is KGHSH and CDR2 is LQKENI in the germline V gene. The CDR3 is 12 amino acids. V lost 4 bases and J 3 bases, leaving 7 bases between the germline ends. Though nominally healthy at sampling, donors likely had unrecorded immune exposures.

The specimen sequenced was PBMCs. This receptor was identified in a man aged 50 to 60 in good health and CMV-seronegative. The J gene is TRBJ2-7, the V gene TRBV18; maybe TRBD1 (5 bases). The CDR3 here is CASSLDSYEQYF. CDR3 bases: TGTGCCAGCTCACTTGACAGCTACGAGCAGTACTTC.